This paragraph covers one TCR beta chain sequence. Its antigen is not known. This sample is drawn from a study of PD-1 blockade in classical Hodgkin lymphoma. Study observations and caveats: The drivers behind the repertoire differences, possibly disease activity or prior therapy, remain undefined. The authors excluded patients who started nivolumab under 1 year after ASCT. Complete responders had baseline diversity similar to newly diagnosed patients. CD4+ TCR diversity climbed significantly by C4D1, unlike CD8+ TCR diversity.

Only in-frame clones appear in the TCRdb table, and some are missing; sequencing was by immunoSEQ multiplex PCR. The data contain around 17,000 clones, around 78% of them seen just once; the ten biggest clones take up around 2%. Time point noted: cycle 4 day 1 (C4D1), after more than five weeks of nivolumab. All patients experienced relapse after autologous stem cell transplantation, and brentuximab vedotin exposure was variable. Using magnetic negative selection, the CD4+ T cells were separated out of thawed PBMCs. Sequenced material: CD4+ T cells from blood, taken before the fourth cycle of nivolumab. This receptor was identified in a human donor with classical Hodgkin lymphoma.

CDR3: CASSLGGSDTQYF. Here the CDR3 DNA reads TGCGCCAGCAGCTTGGGGGGTTCAGATACGCAGTATTTT. The rearrangement links TRBV5-1 to TRBJ2-3; D not resolved. This CDR3 contains 13 residues. Trimming left V 0 bases short and J 4 bases short, with 6 bases between. The germline CDR1 and CDR2 sequences are SGHRS and YFSETQ.